This T cell receptor beta chain was captured by sequencing in a study of shared clonotypes between healthy human individuals. On the study more broadly: There were three CD4 naive, three CD4 memory, two CD8 naive and one CD8 memory plates per donor.

The run depth of the assay was deep. Roughly 200 ng DNA, 30,000 to 35,000 T cell genomes, went into each sorted-subset replicate PCR. Using immunoSEQ multiplex PCR, the repertoire was profiled, and TCRdb retains in-frame clones only, with some absent. The table includes about 2 million clones, about 95% detected once. Remarks on this clone: Antigen: not known.

The study, taken as a whole, reports: About 5% of naive CD4 clonotypes were shared across a handful of donors.

The V segment lost 1 base and the J segment 5 bases; nucleotides outside the gene matches: 6. This CDR3 spans 15 amino acids. CDR1 SGHRS and CDR2 YFSETQ come from the germline V gene. In the naive CD8 group, cells lacked CD45RO and were positively selected for CCR7, so terminally differentiated effector memory CD45RA+ cells were left out. The rearrangement links TRBV5-1 to TRBJ2-7, with 10 bases fitting TRBD1. Sample: naive CD8+ T cells sorted from blood. This clonotype was sampled from a man between 18 and 35 years old in good health. The CDR3 sequence: CASSLTGTGVHEQYF. For the CDR3, the DNA is TGCGCCAGCAGCTTGACCGGGACAGGGGTCCACGAGCAGTACTTC.